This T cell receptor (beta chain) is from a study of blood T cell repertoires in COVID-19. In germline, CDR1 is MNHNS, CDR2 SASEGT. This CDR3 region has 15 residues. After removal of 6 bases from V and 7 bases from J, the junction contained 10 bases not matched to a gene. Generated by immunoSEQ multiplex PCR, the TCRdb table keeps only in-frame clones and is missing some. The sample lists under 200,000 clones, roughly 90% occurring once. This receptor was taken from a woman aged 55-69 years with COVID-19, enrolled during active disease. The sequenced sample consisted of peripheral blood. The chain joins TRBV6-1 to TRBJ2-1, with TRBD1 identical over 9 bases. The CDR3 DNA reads TGTGCCAGCAGCAATTCTCGGGACAGGGAAAATGAGCAGTTCTTC. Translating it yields CASSNSRDRENEQFF.